Listed below are T cell receptor beta chains from one sample, sequenced in a study of T cell clones after liver transplantation. The table came from immunoSEQ multiplex PCR; TCRdb's copy has only in-frame clones and leaves some out. The sample shows more than 95,000 clones, around 86% of them seen only once. Specimen: CD4+ T cells from blood, collected before liver transplant. All receptors derive from a human donor who received a liver transplant. Each CDR3 is given without its conserved first and last residue. Fields, in order: D gene, V gene, CDR3 protein. D genes are given only for firm matches.

TRBD2,TRBV25-1,ASQPVLAGVTDTQY
TRBD1,TRBV4-1,ASSLYMGQGPNTGELF
NA,TRBV30,AWGDSNSNQPQH
NA,TRBV19,ASSRTLNQPQH
TRBD1,TRBV7-2,ASSDPRDRGMNSYGYT
NA,TRBV5-1,ASSPQDSSYNEQF
NA,TRBV6-1,ASSERGWYEQY
NA,TRBV2,ASSRDFSNQPQH
NA,TRBV2,ASSPTGQLYGYT
TRBD1,TRBV7-2,ASSLVGRGLSQPQH
NA,TRBV5-1,ASSSEAGLYNSPLH
NA,TRBV7-2,ASSPGDEGRAISDTQY
NA,TRBV7-9,ASSPGRNTEAF
NA,TRBV27,ASSTRTDPLNTGELF
TRBD2,TRBV7-3,ASSHPPTSGSTYEQF
TRBD1,TRBV7-2,ASSLVGAGQGAREQY
NA,TRBV12-5,ASGLRGGETQY
TRBD2,TRBV7-3,ASSLGTSIKEQF
TRBD2,TRBV10-1,ASSLAGGNEQY
NA,TRBV5-4,ASSFSTTGRDEQY
NA,TRBV18,ASSPPGGSSGNTIY
NA,TRBV25-1,ASSESGGFQPQH
NA,TRBV6-1,ASNDGQGQY
NA,TRBV5-4,ATTDGYAYNEQF
TRBD2,TRBV27,ASSFISGGVEQY
TRBD2,TRBV7-3,ASSQVGGGTRKGDEQF
NA,TRBV2,ASRVGMNTEAF
NA,TRBV28,ASSFRPLLTQY
NA,TRBV5-1,ASSRGKGNEKLF
TRBD2,TRBV9,ASSTPGLAAHNEQF
NA,TRBV28,ASRGGLGTDTQY
TRBD1,TRBV5-6,ASSPGGGTGVSEQY
NA,TRBV5-4,AGKHRAKGETQY
NA,TRBV5-1,ASSLVGTDYGYT
TRBD1,TRBV18,ASSPSQGASGNTIY
TRBD2,TRBV9,ASSGAGVPTDTQY
NA,TRBV6-6,ASSSGSYEQY
NA,TRBV2,ASRGKSSYEQY
TRBD1,TRBV27,ASSSGQGKHNEQF
NA,TRBV25-1,ASSATGPQEGNTIY
TRBD1,TRBV30,AWTQGGSPLH
TRBD2,TRBV2,ASSGAGALRTQY
TRBD2,TRBV7-2,ASSSRTSGGYEQY
NA,TRBV18,ASSPLDRREQY
NA,TRBV29-1,SVGRGPLGGKNTEAF
NA,TRBV19,ASSSPGGANTGELF
NA,TRBV7-8,ASSLSGRNMYNEQF
NA,TRBV27,ASSLRVLETQY
NA,TRBV18,ASSPSQGTDTQY
TRBD1,TRBV11-3,ASSLDGTGLNEQY
TRBD2,TRBV5-1,ASSLSGGRETQY
TRBD1,TRBV19,ASTAGGATNEKLF
NA,TRBV19,ASSIGGKLF
NA,TRBV16,ASSQSRGVAYEQY